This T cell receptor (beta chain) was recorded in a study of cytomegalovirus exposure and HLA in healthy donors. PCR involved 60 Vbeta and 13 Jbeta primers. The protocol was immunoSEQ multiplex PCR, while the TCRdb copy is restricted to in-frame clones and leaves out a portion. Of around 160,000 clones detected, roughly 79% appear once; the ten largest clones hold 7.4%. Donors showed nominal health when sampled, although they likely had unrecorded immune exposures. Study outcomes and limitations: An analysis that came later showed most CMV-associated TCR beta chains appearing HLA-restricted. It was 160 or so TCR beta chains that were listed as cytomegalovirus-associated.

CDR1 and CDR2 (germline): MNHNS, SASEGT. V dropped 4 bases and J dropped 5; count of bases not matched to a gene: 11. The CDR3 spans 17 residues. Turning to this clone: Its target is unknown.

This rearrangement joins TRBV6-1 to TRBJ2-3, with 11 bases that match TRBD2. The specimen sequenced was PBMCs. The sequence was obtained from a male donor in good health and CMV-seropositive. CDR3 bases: TGTGCCAGCAGTGTCTCCGGGGCTAGCGGGGGGTTAGATACGCAGTATTTT. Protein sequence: CASSVSGASGGLDTQYF.